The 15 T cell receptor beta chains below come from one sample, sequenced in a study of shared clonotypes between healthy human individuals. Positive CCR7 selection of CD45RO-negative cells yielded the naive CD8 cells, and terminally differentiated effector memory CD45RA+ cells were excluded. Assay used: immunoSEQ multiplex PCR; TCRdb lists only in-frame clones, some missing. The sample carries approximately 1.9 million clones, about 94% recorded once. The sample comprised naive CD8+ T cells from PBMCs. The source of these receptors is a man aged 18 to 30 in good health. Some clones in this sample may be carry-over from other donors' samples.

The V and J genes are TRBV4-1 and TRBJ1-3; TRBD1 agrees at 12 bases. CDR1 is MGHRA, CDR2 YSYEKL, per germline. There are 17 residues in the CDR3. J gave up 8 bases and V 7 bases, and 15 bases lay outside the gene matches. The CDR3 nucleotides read TGCGCCAGCACCGAAATACCGGGACAGGGGGCTTGGGACACCATATATTTT. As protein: CASTEIPGQGAWDTIYF.

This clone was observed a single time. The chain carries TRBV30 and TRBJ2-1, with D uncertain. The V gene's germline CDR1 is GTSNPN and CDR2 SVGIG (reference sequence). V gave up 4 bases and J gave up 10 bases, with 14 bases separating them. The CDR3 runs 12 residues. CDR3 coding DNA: TGTGCCTGGAATCTCGGCCCTGAGGAGCAGTTCTTC. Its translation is CAWNLGPEEQFF.

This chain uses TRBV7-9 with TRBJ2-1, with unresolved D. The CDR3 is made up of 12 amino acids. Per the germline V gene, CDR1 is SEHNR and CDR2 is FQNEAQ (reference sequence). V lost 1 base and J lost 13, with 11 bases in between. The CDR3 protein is CASSLGSRSQFF. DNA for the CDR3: TGTGCCAGCAGCTTAGGTTCGCGGAGCCAGTTCTTC.

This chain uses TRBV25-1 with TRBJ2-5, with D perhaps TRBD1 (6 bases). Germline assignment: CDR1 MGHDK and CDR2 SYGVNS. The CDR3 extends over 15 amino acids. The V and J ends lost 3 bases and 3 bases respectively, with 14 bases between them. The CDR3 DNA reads TGTGCCAGCAGTGAGACACAGGGAATCAAAGAGACCCAGTACTTC. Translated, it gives CASSETQGIKETQYF. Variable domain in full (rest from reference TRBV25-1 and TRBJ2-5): EADIYQTPRYLVIGTGKKITLECSQTMGHDKMYWYQQDPGMELHLIHYSYGVNSTEKGDLSSESTVSRIRTEHFPLTLESARPSHTSQYLCASSETQGIKETQYFGPGTRLLVL.

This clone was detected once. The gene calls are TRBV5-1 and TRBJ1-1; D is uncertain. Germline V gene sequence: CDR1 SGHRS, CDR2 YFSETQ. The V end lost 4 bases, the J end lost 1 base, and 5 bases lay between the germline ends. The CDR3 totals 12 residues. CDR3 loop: CASSRGNTEAFF. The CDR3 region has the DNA TGCGCCAGCAGCCGCGGGAACACTGAAGCTTTCTTT.

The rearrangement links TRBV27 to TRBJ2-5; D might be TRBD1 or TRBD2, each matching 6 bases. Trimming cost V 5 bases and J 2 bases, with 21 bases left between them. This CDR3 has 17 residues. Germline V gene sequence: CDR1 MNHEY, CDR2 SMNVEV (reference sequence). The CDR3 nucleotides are TGTGCCAGCAGTGTCCAGGGGTTCTCGGGAGATCAAGAGACCCAGTACTTC. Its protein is CASSVQGFSGDQETQYF.

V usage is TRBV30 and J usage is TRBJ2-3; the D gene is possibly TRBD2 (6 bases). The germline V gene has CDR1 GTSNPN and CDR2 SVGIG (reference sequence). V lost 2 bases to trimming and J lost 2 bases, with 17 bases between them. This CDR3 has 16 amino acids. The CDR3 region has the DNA TGTGCCTGGAGTTCTAAAATCACTAGCTTCACAGATACGCAGTATTTT. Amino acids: CAWSSKITSFTDTQYF. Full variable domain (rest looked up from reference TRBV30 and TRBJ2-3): SQTIHQWPATLVQPVGSPLSLECTVEGTSNPNLYWYRQAAGRGLQLLFYSVGIGQISSEVPQNLSASRPQDRQFILSSKKLLLSDSGFYLCAWSSKITSFTDTQYFGPGTRLTVL.

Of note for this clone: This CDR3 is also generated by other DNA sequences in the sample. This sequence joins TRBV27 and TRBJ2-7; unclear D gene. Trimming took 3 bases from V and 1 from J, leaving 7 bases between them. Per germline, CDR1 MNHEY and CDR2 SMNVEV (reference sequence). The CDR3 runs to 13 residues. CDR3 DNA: TGTGCCAGCAGTTTTGGCGCATCCTACGAGCAGTACTTC. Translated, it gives CASSFGASYEQYF.

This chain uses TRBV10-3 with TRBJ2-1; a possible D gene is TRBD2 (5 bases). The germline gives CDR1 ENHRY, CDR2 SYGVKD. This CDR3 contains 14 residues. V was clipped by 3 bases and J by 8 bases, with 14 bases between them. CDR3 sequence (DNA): TGTGCCATCAGTGATTCGGGTCCCGGGGATGAGCAGTTCTTC. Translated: CAISDSGPGDEQFF.

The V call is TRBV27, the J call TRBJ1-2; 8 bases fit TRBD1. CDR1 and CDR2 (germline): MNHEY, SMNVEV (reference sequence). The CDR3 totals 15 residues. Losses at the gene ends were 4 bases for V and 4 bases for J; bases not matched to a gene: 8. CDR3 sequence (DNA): TGTGCCAGCAGTTCGTCCCGGGACAGGATCTATGGCTACACCTTC. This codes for CASSSSRDRIYGYTF.

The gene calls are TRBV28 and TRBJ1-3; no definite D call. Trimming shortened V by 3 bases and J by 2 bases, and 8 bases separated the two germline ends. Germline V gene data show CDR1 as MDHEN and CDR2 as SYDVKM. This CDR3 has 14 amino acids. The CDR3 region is CASSFVGPGNTIYF. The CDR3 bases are TGTGCCAGCAGTTTCGTGGGCCCTGGAAACACCATATATTTT.

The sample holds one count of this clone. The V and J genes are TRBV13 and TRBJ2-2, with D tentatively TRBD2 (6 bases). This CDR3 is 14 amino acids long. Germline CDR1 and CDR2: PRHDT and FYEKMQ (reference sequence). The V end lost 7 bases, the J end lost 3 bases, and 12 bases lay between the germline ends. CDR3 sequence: CASTVGGDTGELFF. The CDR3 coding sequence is TGTGCCAGCACCGTGGGAGGTGACACCGGGGAGCTGTTTTTT.

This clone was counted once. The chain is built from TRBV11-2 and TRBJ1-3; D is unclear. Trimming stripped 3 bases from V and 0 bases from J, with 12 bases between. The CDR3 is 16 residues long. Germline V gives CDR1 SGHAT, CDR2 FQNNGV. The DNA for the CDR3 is TGTGCCAGCAGCTTCGTCGGACGGACCTCTGGAAACACCATATATTTT. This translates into CASSFVGRTSGNTIYF.

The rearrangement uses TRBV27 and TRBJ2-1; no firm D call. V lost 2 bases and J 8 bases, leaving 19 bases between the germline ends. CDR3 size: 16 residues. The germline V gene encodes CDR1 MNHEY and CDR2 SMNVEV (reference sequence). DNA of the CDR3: TGTGCCAGCAGTTTAGACCGGGCCTCCGAACTTGATGAGCAGTTCTTC. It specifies CASSLDRASELDEQFF.

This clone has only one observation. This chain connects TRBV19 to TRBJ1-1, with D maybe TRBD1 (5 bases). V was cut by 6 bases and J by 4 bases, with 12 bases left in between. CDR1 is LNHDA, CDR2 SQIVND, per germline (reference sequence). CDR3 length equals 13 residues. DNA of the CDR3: TGTGCCAGTAGGACAGAAGTGGGCACTGAAGCTTTCTTT. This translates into CASRTEVGTEAFF.